This entry lists 2 T cell receptor beta chains sequenced from one sample in a study of cytomegalovirus exposure and HLA in healthy donors. The PCR ran on 60 Vbeta and 13 Jbeta primers. Sequencing was performed with immunoSEQ multiplex PCR; in TCRdb, only in-frame clones are kept and a portion is missing. The sample contains approximately 140,000 clones, roughly four fifths of which appear only once. Material: PBMCs. Source of these receptors: a woman aged 45-65 years in good health and CMV-seropositive.

The chain couples TRBV5-4 to TRBJ2-7; D perhaps matches TRBD1 (5 bases). The V end lost 4 bases, the J end lost 4 bases, and 9 bases lay between the germline ends. Germline CDR1 SGHNT, CDR2 YYREEE (reference sequence). The length of the CDR3 is 12 residues. CDR3 bases: TGTGCCAGCAGCACCGACAGTTACGAGCAGTACTTC. Translating gives CASSTDSYEQYF. The entire variable domain, with the rest obtained from reference TRBV5-4 and TRBJ2-7, is as follows: ETGVTQSPTHLIKTRGQQVTLRCSSQSGHNTVSWYQQALGQGPQFIFQYYREEENGRGNFPPRFSGLQFPNYSSELNVNALELDDSALYLCASSTDSYEQYFGPGTRLTVT.

This clone showed up just once. V gene TRBV27 combines with J gene TRBJ1-6, with D tentatively TRBD1 (5 bases). Germline lookup yields CDR1 MNHEY and CDR2 SMNVEV (reference sequence). V gave up 7 bases and J gave up 6 bases, with 28 bases separating them. The CDR3 runs to 19 residues. CDR3 in DNA: TGTGCCAGCACCCCCTCTGGGGTTTCGCGCGGGGGGGGTAATTCACCCCTCCACTTT. Translated: CASTPSGVSRGGGNSPLHF.